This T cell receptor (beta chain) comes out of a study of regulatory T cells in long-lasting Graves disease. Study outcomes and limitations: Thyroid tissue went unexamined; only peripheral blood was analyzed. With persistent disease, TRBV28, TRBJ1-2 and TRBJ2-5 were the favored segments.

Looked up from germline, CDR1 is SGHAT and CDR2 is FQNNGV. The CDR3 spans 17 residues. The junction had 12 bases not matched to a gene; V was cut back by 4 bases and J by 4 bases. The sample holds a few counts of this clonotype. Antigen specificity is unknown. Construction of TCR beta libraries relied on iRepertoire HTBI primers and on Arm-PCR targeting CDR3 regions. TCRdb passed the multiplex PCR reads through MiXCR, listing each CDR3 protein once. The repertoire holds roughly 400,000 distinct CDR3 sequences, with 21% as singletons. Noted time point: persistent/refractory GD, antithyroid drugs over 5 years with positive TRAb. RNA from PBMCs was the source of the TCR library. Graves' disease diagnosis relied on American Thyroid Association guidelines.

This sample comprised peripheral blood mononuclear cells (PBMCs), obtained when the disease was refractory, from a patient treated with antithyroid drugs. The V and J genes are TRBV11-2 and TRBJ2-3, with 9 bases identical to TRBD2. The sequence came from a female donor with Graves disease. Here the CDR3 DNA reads TGTGCCAGCAGCTCAGCGGGACTAGCTAGTTCGGCAGATACGCAGTATTTT. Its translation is CASSSAGLASSADTQYF. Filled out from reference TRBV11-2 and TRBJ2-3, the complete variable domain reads EAGVAQSPRYKIIEKRQSVAFWCNPISGHATLYWYQQILGQGPKLLIQFQNNGVVDDSQLPKDRFSAERLKGVDSTLKIQPAKLEDSAVYLCASSSAGLASSADTQYFGPGTRLTVL.